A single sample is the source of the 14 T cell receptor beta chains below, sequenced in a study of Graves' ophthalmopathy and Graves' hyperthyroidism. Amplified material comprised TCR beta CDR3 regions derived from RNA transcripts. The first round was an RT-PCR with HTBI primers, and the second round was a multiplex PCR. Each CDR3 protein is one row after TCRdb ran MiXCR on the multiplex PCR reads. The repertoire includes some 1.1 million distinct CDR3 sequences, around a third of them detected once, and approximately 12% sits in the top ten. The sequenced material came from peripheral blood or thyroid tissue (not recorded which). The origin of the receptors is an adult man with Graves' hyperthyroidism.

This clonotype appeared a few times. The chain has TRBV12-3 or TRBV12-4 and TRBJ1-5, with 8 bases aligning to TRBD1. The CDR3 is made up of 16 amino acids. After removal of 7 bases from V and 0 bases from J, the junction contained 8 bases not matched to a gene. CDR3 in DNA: TGTGCCAGCACCCCACAGGGGGGGCTTAGCAATCAGCCCCAGCATTTT. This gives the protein CASTPQGGLSNQPQHF.

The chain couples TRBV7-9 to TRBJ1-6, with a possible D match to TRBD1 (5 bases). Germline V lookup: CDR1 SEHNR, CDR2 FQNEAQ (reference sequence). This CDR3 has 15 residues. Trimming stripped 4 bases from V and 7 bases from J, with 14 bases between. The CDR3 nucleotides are TGTGCCAGCAGCTCCCTTCGCGGGGGGAATTCACCCCTCCACTTT. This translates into CASSSLRGGNSPLHF.

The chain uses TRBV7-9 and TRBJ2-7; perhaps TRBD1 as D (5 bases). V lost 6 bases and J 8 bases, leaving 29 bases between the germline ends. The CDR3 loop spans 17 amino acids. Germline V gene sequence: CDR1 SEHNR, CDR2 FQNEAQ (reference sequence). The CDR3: CASSGHGGISNQPQQYF. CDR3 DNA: TGTGCCAGCAGTGGACACGGCGGCATAAGCAATCAGCCCCAGCAGTACTTC.

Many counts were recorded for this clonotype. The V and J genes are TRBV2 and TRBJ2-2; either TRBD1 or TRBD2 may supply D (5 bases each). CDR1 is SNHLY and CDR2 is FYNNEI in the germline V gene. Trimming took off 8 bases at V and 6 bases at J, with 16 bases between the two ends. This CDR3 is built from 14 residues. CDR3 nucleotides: TGTGCCAGCCGGCAGGGAGCGGAGGCCGGGGAGCTGTTTTTT. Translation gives CASRQGAEAGELFF. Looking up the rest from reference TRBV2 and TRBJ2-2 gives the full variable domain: EPEVTQTPSHQVTQMGQEVILRCVPISNHLYFYWYRQILGQKVEFLVSFYNNEISEKSEIFDDQFSVERPDGSNFTLKIRSTKLEDSAMYFCASRQGAEAGELFFGEGSRLTVL.

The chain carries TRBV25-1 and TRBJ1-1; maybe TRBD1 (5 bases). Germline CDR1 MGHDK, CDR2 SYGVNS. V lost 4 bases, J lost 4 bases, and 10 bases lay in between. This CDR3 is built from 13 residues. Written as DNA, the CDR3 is TGTGCCAGCAGTGTGCAGGGAGTCACTGAAGCTTTCTTT. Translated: CASSVQGVTEAFF. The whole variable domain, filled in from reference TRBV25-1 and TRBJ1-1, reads EADIYQTPRYLVIGTGKKITLECSQTMGHDKMYWYQQDPGMELHLIHYSYGVNSTEKGDLSSESTVSRIRTEHFPLTLESARPSHTSQYLCASSVQGVTEAFFGQGTRLTVV.

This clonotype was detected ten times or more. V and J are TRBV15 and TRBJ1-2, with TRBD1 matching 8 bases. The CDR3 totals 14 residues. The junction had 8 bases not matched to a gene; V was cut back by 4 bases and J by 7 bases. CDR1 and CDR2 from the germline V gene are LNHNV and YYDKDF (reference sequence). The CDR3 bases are TGTGCCACCAGCATTGGACAGGGATCTCGTGGCTACACCTTC. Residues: CATSIGQGSRGYTF.

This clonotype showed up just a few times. The CDR3 protein is CASSQGTAQETQYF. The CDR3 DNA sequence: TGTGCCAGCAGCCAAGGGACAGCCCAAGAGACCCAGTACTTC. This rearrangement joins TRBV5-6 to TRBJ2-5; TRBD1 matches at 7 bases. The CDR3 consists of 14 residues. V was pared by 4 bases and J by 1 base, with 4 bases of the junction left unmatched. Germline lookup yields CDR1 SGHDT and CDR2 YYEEEE.

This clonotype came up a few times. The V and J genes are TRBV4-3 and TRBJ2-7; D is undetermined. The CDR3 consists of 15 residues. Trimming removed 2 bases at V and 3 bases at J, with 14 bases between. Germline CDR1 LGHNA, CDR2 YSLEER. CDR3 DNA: TGCGCCAGCAGCCAACATGTTACGGAACACTACGAGCAGTACTTC. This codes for CASSQHVTEHYEQYF.

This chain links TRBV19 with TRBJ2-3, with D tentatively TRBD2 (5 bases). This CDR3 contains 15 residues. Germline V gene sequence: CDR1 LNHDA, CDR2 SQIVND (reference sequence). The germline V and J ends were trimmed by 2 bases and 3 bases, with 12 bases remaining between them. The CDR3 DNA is TGTGCCAGTAGTATAAGTGGGAGTGGAACAGATACGCAGTATTTT. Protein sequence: CASSISGSGTDTQYF.

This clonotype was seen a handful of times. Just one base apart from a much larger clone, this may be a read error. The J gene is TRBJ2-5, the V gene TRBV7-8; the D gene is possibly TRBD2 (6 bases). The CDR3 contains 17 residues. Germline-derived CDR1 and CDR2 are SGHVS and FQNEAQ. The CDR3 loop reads CASSLRGWAGNQEAQYF. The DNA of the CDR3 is TGTGCCAGCAGCTTAAGGGGATGGGCGGGGAACCAAGAGGCCCAGTACTTC.

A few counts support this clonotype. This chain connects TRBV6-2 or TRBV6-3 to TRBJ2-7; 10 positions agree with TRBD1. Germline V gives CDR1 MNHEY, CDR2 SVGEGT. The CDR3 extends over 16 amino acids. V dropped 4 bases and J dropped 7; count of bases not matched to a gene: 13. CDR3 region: CASSFIPGQGSKEQYF. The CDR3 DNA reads TGTGCCAGCAGTTTCATTCCGGGACAGGGGTCGAAGGAGCAGTACTTC.

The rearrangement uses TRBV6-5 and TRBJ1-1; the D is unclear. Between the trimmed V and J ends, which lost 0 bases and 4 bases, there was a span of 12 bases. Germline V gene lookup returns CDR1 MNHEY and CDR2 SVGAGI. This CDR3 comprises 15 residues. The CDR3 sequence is CASSYSILSGTEAFF. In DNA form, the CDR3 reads TGTGCCAGCAGTTACTCGATTCTGAGCGGCACTGAAGCTTTCTTT.

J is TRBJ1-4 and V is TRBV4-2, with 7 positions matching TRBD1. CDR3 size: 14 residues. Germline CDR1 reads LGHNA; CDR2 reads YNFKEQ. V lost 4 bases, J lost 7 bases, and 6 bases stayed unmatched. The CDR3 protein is CASSLGTESEKLFF. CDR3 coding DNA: TGTGCCAGCAGCCTCGGGACAGAAAGTGAAAAACTGTTTTTT.

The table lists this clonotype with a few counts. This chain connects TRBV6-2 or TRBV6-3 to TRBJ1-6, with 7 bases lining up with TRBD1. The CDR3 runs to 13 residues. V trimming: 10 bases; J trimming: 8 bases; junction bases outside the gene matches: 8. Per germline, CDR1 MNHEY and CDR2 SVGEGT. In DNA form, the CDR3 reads TGTGCCACCTCGGGACAGATGGATTCACCCCTCCACTTT. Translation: CATSGQMDSPLHF.